This TCR beta chain was found in a study of blood T cells in healthy people across ages. Study-wide findings and caveats: Older age went with lower TCR beta diversity per million T cells, in a roughly linear way.

The CDR3 spans 16 residues. Germline-derived CDR1 and CDR2 are SGHTA and FQGNSA. The trim removed 1 base at V and 9 bases at J, leaving 10 bases unmatched. Next came a second PCR, run for about 7 to 12 cycles, which used a sample-barcoded 5' primer along with a J-beta primer mix. Via MiXCR, TCRdb re-called the 5' RACE reads, giving one row per CDR3 protein. Of around 800,000 distinct CDR3 sequences detected, about 59% appear once; the ten largest clones hold around a quarter. With respect to this clonotype: Its specificity is unknown.

The origin of this receptor is a man aged 25-45 years in good health. The material sequenced was blood. The rearrangement uses TRBV7-2 and TRBJ2-7, with TRBD2 matching 12 bases. DNA of the CDR3: TGTGCCAGCAGCTTAGATTCGACTAGCGGGGGCCAAGGGCAGTACTTC. It encodes CASSLDSTSGGQGQYF.